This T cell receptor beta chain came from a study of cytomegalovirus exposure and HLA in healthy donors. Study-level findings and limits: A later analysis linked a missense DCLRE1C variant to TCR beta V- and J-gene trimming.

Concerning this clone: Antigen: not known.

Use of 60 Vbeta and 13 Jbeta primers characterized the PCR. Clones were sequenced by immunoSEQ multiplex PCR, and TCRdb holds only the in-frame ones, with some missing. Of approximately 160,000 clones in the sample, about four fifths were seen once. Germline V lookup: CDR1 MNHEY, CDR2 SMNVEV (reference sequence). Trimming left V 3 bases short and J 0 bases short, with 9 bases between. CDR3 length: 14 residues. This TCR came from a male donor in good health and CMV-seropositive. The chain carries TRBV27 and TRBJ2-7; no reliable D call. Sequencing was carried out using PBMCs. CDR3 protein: CASSFVVSSYEQYF. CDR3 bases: TGTGCCAGCAGTTTTGTGGTTAGCTCCTACGAGCAGTACTTC.